Listed here are 29 T cell receptor beta chains from one sample, sequenced in a study of blood T cell repertoires in COVID-19. Sequencing was performed with immunoSEQ multiplex PCR; in TCRdb, only in-frame clones are kept and a portion is missing. This sample has over 300,000 clones, with 85% to 90% found just once. The sequencing sample was made of PBMCs or T cells enriched from blood (not recorded which). The receptors here all came from a woman aged 18-30 years who had recovered from COVID-19.

CDR3 DNA sequence: TGTGCCAGCAGCGCGACCCCGGACAGACTGAACACTGAAGCTTTCTTT. Amino acid sequence: CASSATPDRLNTEAFF. The chain uses TRBV9 and TRBJ1-1, with a weak D call TRBD1 (6 bases). CDR3 size: 16 residues. CDR1 SGDLS and CDR2 YYNGEE come from the germline V gene. With 3 bases removed from V and 0 bases from J, the gap between germline ends came to 15 bases.

The chain links TRBV5-4 to TRBJ2-3, with D possibly TRBD2 on 7 matching bases. V lost 4 bases to trimming and J lost 3 bases, with 15 bases between them. In germline, CDR1 is SGHNT, CDR2 YYREEE (reference sequence). The CDR3 is made up of 15 amino acids. DNA for the CDR3: TGTGCCAGCAGCCGCGCGGGGGCGGGGACAGATACGCAGTATTTT. Amino acid sequence: CASSRAGAGTDTQYF.

The chain couples TRBV11-2 to TRBJ2-3; D is unresolved. The CDR3 covers 16 residues. V was shortened by 2 bases and J by 3 bases, with 15 bases between the two germline ends. Germline CDR1 SGHAT, CDR2 FQNNGV. The CDR3 DNA is TGTGCCAGCAGCTTATACTTTCTCGTCAATACAGATACGCAGTATTTT. Amino acids: CASSLYFLVNTDTQYF.

The genes are TRBV4-1 and TRBJ1-1; D uncertain. The V gene lost 0 bases and the J gene lost 5 bases, with 13 bases spanning the gap. Germline V gene sequence: CDR1 MGHRA, CDR2 YSYEKL. The CDR3 sequence is 15 residues long. CDR3 nucleotides: TGCGCCAGCAGCCAAGAGGAGGGTACTTTAACTGAAGCTTTCTTT. The encoded protein is CASSQEEGTLTEAFF.

J is TRBJ1-5 and V is TRBV4-1; 8 bases are shared with TRBD1. The V and J ends lost 4 bases and 6 bases, in that order; junction bases with no gene match: 8. Looked up from germline, CDR1 is MGHRA and CDR2 is YSYEKL. There are 15 residues in the CDR3. The CDR3 reads CASSPGSGGGQPQHF. The CDR3 nucleotides read TGCGCCAGCAGCCCGGGCTCAGGGGGCGGTCAGCCCCAGCATTTT.

J is TRBJ2-1 and V is TRBV5-8; TRBD2 agrees at 9 bases. The ends lost 2 bases at V and 0 bases at J; junction bases unmatched: 3. Germline V gives CDR1 SGHTS, CDR2 YDEGEE. The CDR3 loop spans 16 amino acids. The CDR3 loop reads CASSLRRGGSYNEQFF. The DNA of the CDR3 is TGTGCCAGCAGCTTAAGGCGGGGGGGCTCCTACAATGAGCAGTTCTTC.

The gene calls are TRBV28 and TRBJ2-1; D may be TRBD2 (6 bases). V lost 8 bases, J lost 8 bases, and 13 bases lay in between. From germline, CDR1 is MDHEN and CDR2 SYDVKM. The CDR3 contains 12 residues. The CDR3 bases are TGTGCCAGCCGGTCAGCTAGCGATGAGCAGTTCTTC. It encodes CASRSASDEQFF.

V is TRBV7-2 and J is TRBJ1-2, with D perhaps matching TRBD1 (5 bases). The V end lost 5 bases, the J end lost 5 bases, and 12 bases lay between the germline ends. Germline CDR1 is SGHTA and CDR2 is FQGNSA. The CDR3 covers 13 residues. CDR3 sequence reads: CASSPGEGYGYTF. The DNA of the CDR3 is TGTGCCAGCAGCCCCGGGGAGGGGTATGGCTACACCTTC.

The V and J genes are TRBV24-1 and TRBJ2-3; 10 nucleotides agree with TRBD2. CDR1 and CDR2 from the germline V gene are KGHDR and SFDVKD. The CDR3 is 14 residues long. Germline trimming cut 3 bases from V and 4 bases from J; bases unmatched to any gene: 0. CDR3 amino acids: CATSDSGGADTQYF. In nucleotides, the CDR3 is TGTGCCACCAGTGATAGCGGGGGGGCAGATACGCAGTATTTT.

J is TRBJ1-5 and V is TRBV19, with 7 positions matching TRBD1. The germline CDR1 and CDR2 sequences are LNHDA and SQIVND (reference sequence). The V gene end was trimmed by 7 bases and the J gene end by 4 bases; junction bases not matched to a gene: 7. The CDR3 length is 14 residues. In DNA, the CDR3 is TGTGCCAGTACCCTATGGACAGGTAATCAGCCCCAGCATTTT. Protein sequence: CASTLWTGNQPQHF.

In its sample, this clone was seen once. This chain joins TRBV3-1 (or the pseudogene TRBV3-2) and TRBJ1-6; unclear D gene. The CDR3 length is 13 residues. Germline V lookup: CDR1 LGHDT, CDR2 YNNKEL (reference sequence). V shed 4 bases and J shed 7 bases, with 8 bases lying between them. The CDR3, as DNA: TGTGCCAGCAGCCGTAGTCGGAATTCACCCCTCCACTTT. As protein: CASSRSRNSPLHF.

The chain has TRBV9 and TRBJ2-3, with D unresolved. Trimming removed 3 bases from V and 5 bases from J, with 10 bases in between. CDR3 size: 13 residues. In germline, CDR1 is SGDLS, CDR2 YYNGEE. The CDR3 coding sequence is TGTGCCAGCAGCGCCGACGGAGAAGATACGCAGTATTTT. It yields the protein CASSADGEDTQYF.

Note on this clone: One junction end disagrees with the germline gene, perhaps due to a read error. The chain carries TRBV30 and TRBJ2-7, with 10 bases fitting TRBD1. The germline CDR1 and CDR2 sequences are GTSNPN and SVGIG (reference sequence). CDR3 length: 12 amino acids. As DNA, the CDR3 is TGTGCCTGGAGAACACCGGGACAGGGGAGGAACTTC. Translated: CAWRTPGQGRNF. Looking up the rest from reference TRBV30 and TRBJ2-7 gives the full variable domain: SQTIHQWPATLVQPVGSPLSLECTVEGTSNPNLYWYRQAAGRGLQLLFYSVGIGQISSEVPQNLSASRPQDRQFILSSKKLLLSDSGFYLCAWRTPGQGRNFGPGTRLTVT.

The V gene is TRBV5-1, the J gene TRBJ2-1, with 9 bases matching TRBD2. This CDR3 is 17 amino acids long. V dropped 6 bases and J dropped 7; count of bases not matched to a gene: 17. The germline gives CDR1 SGHRS, CDR2 YFSETQ. The CDR3 is CASTPFPSGGNGNEQFF. CDR3 nucleotide sequence: TGCGCCAGCACCCCCTTTCCCAGCGGGGGGAACGGAAATGAGCAGTTCTTC. Based on the CDR3 plus reference TRBV5-1 and TRBJ2-1, the full variable domain is KAGVTQTPRYLIKTRGQQVTLSCSPISGHRSVSWYQQTPGQGLQFLFEYFSETQRNKGNFPGRFSGRQFSNSRSEMNVSTLELGDSALYLCASTPFPSGGNGNEQFFGPGTRLTVL.

The chain carries TRBV11-2 and TRBJ2-5, with no clear D. Trimming took off 2 bases at V and 2 bases at J, with 9 bases between the two ends. The CDR3 contains 14 residues. CDR1 is SGHAT, CDR2 FQNNGV, per germline. Written as DNA, the CDR3 is TGTGCCAGCAGCTTACAGGCAGGTCAAGAGACCCAGTACTTC. Its translation is CASSLQAGQETQYF.

J is TRBJ2-5 and V is TRBV3-1 (or the pseudogene TRBV3-2); 8 bases match TRBD2. The CDR3 is 17 amino acids. After removal of 0 bases from V and 5 bases from J, the junction contained 11 bases not matched to a gene. Looked up from germline, CDR1 is LGHDT and CDR2 is YNNKEL (reference sequence). The CDR3 spells CASSQDHGGLGGETQYF. In nucleotides, the CDR3 is TGTGCCAGCAGCCAAGATCACGGGGGACTAGGCGGGGAGACCCAGTACTTC.

The chain links TRBV7-8 to TRBJ1-5; TRBD1 agrees at 7 bases. This CDR3 region has 15 residues. In germline, CDR1 is SGHVS, CDR2 FQNEAQ. J was trimmed by 4 bases and V by 2 bases; bases with no gene match: 5. CDR3 residues: CASSLSRGRNQPQHF. The CDR3 DNA is TGTGCCAGCAGCTTAAGCAGGGGGAGAAATCAGCCCCAGCATTTT.

The V and J genes are TRBV7-6 and TRBJ1-1; D gene uncertain. Germline CDR1 reads SGHVS; CDR2 reads FNYEAQ. Deletions cut 3 bases from V and 4 bases from J, with 3 bases between. This CDR3 is built from 11 residues. The CDR3 nucleotides are TGTGCCAGCAGCTTCAGCACTGAAGCTTTCTTT. Residues: CASSFSTEAFF.

The CDR3: CASRTNRDSHSPLHF. CDR3 DNA sequence: TGTGCCAGCAGAACGAACAGGGATAGTCATTCACCCCTCCACTTT. V gene TRBV28 combines with J gene TRBJ1-6; perhaps TRBD1 as D (6 bases). The CDR3 consists of 15 residues. The germline V and J ends were trimmed by 6 bases and 8 bases, with 17 bases remaining between them. Germline values: CDR1 MDHEN, CDR2 SYDVKM.

This chain uses TRBV5-4 with TRBJ2-6; D is perhaps TRBD1 (5 bases). CDR1 is SGHNT and CDR2 is YYREEE in the germline V gene (reference sequence). This CDR3 comprises 17 residues. Between the trimmed V and J ends, which lost 2 bases and 4 bases, there was a span of 16 bases. The DNA of the CDR3 is TGTGCCAGCAGCTTACCCTTTCAGGGTACCGGGGCCAACGTCCTGACTTTC. It codes for CASSLPFQGTGANVLTF. The entire variable domain, with the rest obtained from reference TRBV5-4 and TRBJ2-6, is as follows: ETGVTQSPTHLIKTRGQQVTLRCSSQSGHNTVSWYQQALGQGPQFIFQYYREEENGRGNFPPRFSGLQFPNYSSELNVNALELDDSALYLCASSLPFQGTGANVLTFGAGSRLTVL.

CDR3: CASSPPGQGNYGYTF. In DNA form, the CDR3 reads TGTGCCAGCAGCCCACCGGGACAGGGAAACTATGGCTACACCTTC. The V call is TRBV9, the J call TRBJ1-2; 9 positions match TRBD1. The CDR3 is made up of 15 amino acids. The germline gives CDR1 SGDLS, CDR2 YYNGEE. V lost 4 bases, J lost 2 bases, and 6 bases stayed unmatched.

This clone was detected only once. The chain is built from TRBV6-5 and TRBJ2-1; 9 bases align to TRBD2. In germline, CDR1 is MNHEY, CDR2 SVGAGI. The CDR3 covers 16 residues. J was trimmed by 3 bases and V by 0 bases; bases with no gene match: 3. The CDR3 region has the DNA TGTGCCAGCAGTTACTCGCGGGGGGGCTTCTACAATGAGCAGTTCTTC. Protein: CASSYSRGGFYNEQFF.

The CDR3 sequence: CASSVLNTGELFF. For the CDR3, the DNA is TGCGCCAGCAGTGTCCTAAACACCGGGGAGCTGTTTTTT. The rearrangement links TRBV5-1 to TRBJ2-2, with unresolved D. CDR1 and CDR2 from the germline V gene are SGHRS and YFSETQ. The CDR3 has 13 amino acids. V was pared by 5 bases and J by 2 bases, with 7 bases between.

The CDR3 coding sequence is TGTGCCAGCGAGCCAGGGCTAGCGGTTTTCACCGGGGAGCTGTTTTTT. Translated, it gives CASEPGLAVFTGELFF. The chain has TRBV9 and TRBJ2-2; the match to TRBD2 covers 7 bases. Germline CDR1 and CDR2: SGDLS and YYNGEE. After removal of 7 bases from V and 4 bases from J, the junction contained 13 bases not matched to a gene. The length of the CDR3 is 16 residues.

This chain uses TRBV6-4 with TRBJ2-2; a possible D gene is TRBD2 (6 bases). V was pared by 0 bases and J by 2 bases, with 10 bases between. The CDR3 runs to 16 residues. The germline gives CDR1 MRHNA, CDR2 SNTAGT. The CDR3 DNA sequence: TGTGCCAGCAGTGACTCGGCTAGCGAAAACACCGGGGAGCTGTTTTTT. Translation gives CASSDSASENTGELFF.

The CDR3 sequence: CASSKDRGLNTEAFF. The CDR3 region has the DNA TGTGCCAGTAGTAAGGACCGGGGATTGAACACTGAAGCTTTCTTT. V usage is TRBV19 and J usage is TRBJ1-1; no clear D. CDR1 is LNHDA and CDR2 is SQIVND in the germline V gene (reference sequence). The V end lost 4 bases, the J end lost 0 bases, and 12 bases lay between the germline ends. The CDR3 contains 15 residues.

A word on this clone: Other DNA sequences in this sample translate to the same CDR3. The rearrangement uses TRBV29-1 and TRBJ2-1; a possible D gene is TRBD1 (5 bases). V lost 1 base and J lost 9, with 7 bases in between. The length of the CDR3 is 11 residues. Germline V CDR1 and CDR2: SQVTM, ANQGSEA. The CDR3 nucleotides read TGCAGCGTTGAAGGGGGCGGTGAGCAGTTCTTC. Its protein product is CSVEGGGEQFF.

The CDR3 loop reads CASSPGPGVNQPQHF. The DNA for the CDR3 is TGCGCCAGCAGCCCGGGGCCGGGGGTTAATCAGCCCCAGCATTTT. This chain joins TRBV4-1 and TRBJ1-5, with D maybe TRBD1 (5 bases). Germline CDR1 is MGHRA and CDR2 is YSYEKL. The CDR3 runs 15 residues. Trimming left V 4 bases short and J 4 bases short, with 14 bases between.

The V and J genes are TRBV28 and TRBJ1-1; TRBD1 agrees at 7 bases. V gave up 6 bases and J gave up 5 bases; unmatched junction bases: 3. The length of the CDR3 is 12 residues. CDR1 MDHEN and CDR2 SYDVKM come from the germline V gene. Written as DNA, the CDR3 is TGTGCCAGCAGCTACAGGGGTACTGAAGCTTTCTTT. Protein: CASSYRGTEAFF.